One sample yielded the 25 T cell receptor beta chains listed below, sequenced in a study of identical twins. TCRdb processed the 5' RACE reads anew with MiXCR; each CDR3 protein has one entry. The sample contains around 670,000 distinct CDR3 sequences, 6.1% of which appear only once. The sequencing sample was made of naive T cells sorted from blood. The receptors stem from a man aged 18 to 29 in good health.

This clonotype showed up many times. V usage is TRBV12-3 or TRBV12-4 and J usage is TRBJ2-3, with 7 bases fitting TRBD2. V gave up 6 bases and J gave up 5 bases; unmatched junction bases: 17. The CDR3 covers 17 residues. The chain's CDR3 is CASRSEYPAGVGDTQYF. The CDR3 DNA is TGTGCCAGCAGATCTGAGTATCCTGCGGGAGTGGGAGATACGCAGTATTTT.

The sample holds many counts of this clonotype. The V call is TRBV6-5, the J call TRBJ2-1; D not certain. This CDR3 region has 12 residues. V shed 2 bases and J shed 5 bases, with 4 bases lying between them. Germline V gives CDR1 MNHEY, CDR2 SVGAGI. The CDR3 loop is CASSYGNNEQFF. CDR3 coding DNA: TGTGCCAGCAGTTACGGCAACAATGAGCAGTTCTTC.

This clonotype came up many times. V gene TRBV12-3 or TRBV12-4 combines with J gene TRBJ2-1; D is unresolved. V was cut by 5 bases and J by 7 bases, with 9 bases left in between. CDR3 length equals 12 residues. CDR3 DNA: TGTGCCAGCAGTCTCCCGGTTAATGAGCAGTTCTTC. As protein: CASSLPVNEQFF.

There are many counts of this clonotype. CDR3 amino acids: CATSDLWQETQYF. CDR3 coding DNA: TGTGCCACCAGTGATTTGTGGCAAGAGACCCAGTACTTC. The chain is built from TRBV24-1 and TRBJ2-5; D is unresolved. Germline lookup yields CDR1 KGHDR and CDR2 SFDVKD. Trimming took off 0 bases at V and 2 bases at J, with 3 bases between the two ends. The CDR3 has 13 amino acids.

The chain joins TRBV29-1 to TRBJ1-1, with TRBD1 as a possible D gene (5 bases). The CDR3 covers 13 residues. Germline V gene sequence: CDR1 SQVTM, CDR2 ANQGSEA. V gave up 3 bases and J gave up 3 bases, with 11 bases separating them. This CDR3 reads CSVDTIGDTEAFF. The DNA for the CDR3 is TGCAGCGTTGATACGATAGGGGACACTGAAGCTTTCTTT.

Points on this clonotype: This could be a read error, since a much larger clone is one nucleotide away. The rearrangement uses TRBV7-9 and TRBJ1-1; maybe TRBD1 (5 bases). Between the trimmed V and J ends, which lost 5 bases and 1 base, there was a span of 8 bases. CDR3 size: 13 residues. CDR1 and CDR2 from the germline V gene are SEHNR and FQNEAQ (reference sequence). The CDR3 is CASSLTANTEAFF. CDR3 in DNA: TGTGCCAGCAGCCTGACAGCGAACACTGAAGCTTTCTTT.

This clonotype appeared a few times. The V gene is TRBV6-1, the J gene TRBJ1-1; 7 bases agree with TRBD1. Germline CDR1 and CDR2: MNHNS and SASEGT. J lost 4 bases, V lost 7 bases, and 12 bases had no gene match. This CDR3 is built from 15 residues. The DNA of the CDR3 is TGTGCCAGCAAGCCGCTGAGGGACAGCTTCACTGAAGCTTTCTTT. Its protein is CASKPLRDSFTEAFF.

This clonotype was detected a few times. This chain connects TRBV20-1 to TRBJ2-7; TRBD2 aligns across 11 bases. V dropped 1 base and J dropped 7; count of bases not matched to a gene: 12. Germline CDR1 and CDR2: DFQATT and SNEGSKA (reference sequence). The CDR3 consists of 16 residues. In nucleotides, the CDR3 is TGCAGTGCTAGAGTATACGAGCTAGCGGGAGGCCAGGAGCAGTACTTC. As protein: CSARVYELAGGQEQYF.

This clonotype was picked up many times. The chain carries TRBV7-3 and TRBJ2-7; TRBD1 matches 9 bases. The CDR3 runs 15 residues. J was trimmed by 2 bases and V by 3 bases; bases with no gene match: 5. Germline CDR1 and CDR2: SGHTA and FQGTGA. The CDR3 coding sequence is TGTGCCAGCAGCTTCTCCGGGACAGGGCCCTACGAGCAGTACTTC. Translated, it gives CASSFSGTGPYEQYF.

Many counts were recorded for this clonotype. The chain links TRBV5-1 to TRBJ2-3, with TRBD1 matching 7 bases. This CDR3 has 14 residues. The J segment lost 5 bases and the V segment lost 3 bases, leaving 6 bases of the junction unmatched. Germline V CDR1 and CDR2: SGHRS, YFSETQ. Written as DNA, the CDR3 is TGCGCCAGCAGCTACCTAGCAGGGGGAGATACGCAGTATTTT. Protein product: CASSYLAGGDTQYF.

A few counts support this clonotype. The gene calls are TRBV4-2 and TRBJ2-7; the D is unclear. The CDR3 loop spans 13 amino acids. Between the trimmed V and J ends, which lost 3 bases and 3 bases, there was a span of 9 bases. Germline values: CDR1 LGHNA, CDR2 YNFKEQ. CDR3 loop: CASSQSGDYEQYF. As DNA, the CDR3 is TGTGCCAGCAGCCAGTCCGGAGACTACGAGCAGTACTTC.

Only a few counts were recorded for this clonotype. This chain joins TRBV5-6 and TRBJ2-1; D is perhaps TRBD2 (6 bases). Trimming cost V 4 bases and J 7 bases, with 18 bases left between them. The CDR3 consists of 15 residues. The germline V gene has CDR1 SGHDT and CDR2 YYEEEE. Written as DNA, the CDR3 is TGTGCCAGCAGCGAGGAGGGCTTCTATCGGAATGAGCAGTTCTTC. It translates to CASSEEGFYRNEQFF.

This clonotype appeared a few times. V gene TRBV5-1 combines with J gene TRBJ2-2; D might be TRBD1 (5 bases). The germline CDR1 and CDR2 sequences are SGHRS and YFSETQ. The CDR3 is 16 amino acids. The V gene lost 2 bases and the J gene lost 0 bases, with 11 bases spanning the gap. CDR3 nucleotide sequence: TGCGCCAGCAGCTTAAGGGGCGATGCGAACACCGGGGAGCTGTTTTTT. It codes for CASSLRGDANTGELFF.

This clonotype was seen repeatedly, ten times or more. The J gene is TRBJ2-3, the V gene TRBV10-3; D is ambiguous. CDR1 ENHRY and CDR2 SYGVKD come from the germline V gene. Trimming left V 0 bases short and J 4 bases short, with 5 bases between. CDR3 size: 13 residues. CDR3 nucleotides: TGTGCCATCAGTGAGTCCCCCGCAGATACGCAGTATTTT. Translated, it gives CAISESPADTQYF.

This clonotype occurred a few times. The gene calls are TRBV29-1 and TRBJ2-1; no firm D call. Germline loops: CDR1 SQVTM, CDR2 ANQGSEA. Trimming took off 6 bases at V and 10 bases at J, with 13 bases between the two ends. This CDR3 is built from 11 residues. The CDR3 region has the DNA TGCAGCGTCGCCAACATAAACGAGCAGTTCTTC. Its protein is CSVANINEQFF.

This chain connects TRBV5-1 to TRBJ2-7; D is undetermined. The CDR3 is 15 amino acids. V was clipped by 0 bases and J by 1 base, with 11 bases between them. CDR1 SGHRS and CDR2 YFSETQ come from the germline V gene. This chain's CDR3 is CASSLAYIPSYEQYV. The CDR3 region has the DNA TGCGCCAGCAGCTTGGCCTACATCCCGTCCTACGAGCAGTACGTC.

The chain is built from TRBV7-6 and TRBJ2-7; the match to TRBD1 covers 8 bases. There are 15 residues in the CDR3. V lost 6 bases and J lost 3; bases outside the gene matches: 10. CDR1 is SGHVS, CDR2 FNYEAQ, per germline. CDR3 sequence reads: CASSYDRGSFYEQYV. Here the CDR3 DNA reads TGTGCCAGCAGTTACGACAGGGGTTCCTTCTACGAGCAGTACGTC.

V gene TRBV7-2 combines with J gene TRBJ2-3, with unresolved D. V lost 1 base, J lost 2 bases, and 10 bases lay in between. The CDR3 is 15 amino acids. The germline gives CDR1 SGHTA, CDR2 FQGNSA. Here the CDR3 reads CASSLVPGYTDTQYF. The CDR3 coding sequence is TGTGCCAGCAGCTTAGTGCCCGGATACACAGATACGCAGTATTTT.

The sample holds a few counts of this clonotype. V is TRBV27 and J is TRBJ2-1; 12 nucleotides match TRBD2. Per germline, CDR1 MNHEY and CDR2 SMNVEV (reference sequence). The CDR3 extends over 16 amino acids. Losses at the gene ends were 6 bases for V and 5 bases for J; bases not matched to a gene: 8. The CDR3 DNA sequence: TGTGCCAGCAGCGCGCTAGCGGGAGGGCCCCACAATGAGCAGTTCTTC. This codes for CASSALAGGPHNEQFF.

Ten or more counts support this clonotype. This CDR3 is CASSLYGTSYEQYF. CDR3 nucleotide sequence: TGTGCCAGCAGTTTATATGGGACTTCCTACGAGCAGTACTTC. The chain combines TRBV28 with TRBJ2-7; TRBD2 is a possible D gene (6 bases). V lost 1 base to trimming and J lost 1 base, with 8 bases between them. Germline CDR1 and CDR2: MDHEN and SYDVKM. This CDR3 comprises 14 residues. The complete variable domain, with remaining parts taken from reference TRBV28 and TRBJ2-7, reads DVKVTQSSRYLVKRTGEKVFLECVQDMDHENMFWYRQDPGLGLRLIYFSYDVKMKEKGDIPEGYSVSREKKERFSLILESASTNQTSMYLCASSLYGTSYEQYFGPGTRLTVT.

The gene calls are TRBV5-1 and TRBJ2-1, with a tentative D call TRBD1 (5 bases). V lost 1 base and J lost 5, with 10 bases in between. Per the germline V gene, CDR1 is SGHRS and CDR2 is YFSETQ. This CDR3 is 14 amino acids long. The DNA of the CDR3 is TGCGCCAGCAGCTTGTCACAGGTAGACAATGAGCAGTTCTTC. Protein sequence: CASSLSQVDNEQFF.

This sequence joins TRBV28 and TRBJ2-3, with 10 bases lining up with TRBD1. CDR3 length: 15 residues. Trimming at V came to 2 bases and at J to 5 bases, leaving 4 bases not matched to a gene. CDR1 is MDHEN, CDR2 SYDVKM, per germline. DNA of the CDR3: TGTGCCAGCAGTTTAGGGGGACAGGGGAGAGATACGCAGTATTTT. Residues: CASSLGGQGRDTQYF.

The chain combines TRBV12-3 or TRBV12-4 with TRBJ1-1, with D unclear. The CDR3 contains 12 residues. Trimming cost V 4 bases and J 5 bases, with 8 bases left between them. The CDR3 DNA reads TGTGCCAGCAGTTCCCCGGGGACTGAAGCTTTCTTT. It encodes CASSSPGTEAFF.

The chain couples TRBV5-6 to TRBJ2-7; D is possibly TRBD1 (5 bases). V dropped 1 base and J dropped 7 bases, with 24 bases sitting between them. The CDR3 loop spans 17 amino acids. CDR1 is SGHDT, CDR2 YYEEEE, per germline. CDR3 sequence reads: CASSLRGSDPSSEEQYF. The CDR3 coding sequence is TGTGCCAGCAGCTTGAGGGGATCTGACCCCTCCAGTGAAGAGCAGTACTTC.

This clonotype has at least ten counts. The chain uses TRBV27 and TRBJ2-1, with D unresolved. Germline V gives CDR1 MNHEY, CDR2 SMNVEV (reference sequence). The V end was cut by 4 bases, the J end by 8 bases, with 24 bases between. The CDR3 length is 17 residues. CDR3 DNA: TGTGCCAGCAGTTCCCCGGCGAGGTACGGCGCCCCTCATGAGCAGTTCTTC. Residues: CASSSPARYGAPHEQFF.